This T cell receptor beta chain was identified in a study of OX40 agonist ivuxolimab in advanced cancers. TCRdb's table, derived via immunoSEQ multiplex PCR, lists solely in-frame clones and lacks some. The top ten clones hold 0.38% of a sample with approximately 65,000 clones, roughly 87% of them seen once. There are 15 residues in the CDR3. V lost 3 bases and J 1 base, leaving 9 bases between the germline ends. Germline CDR1 is SNHLY and CDR2 is FYNNEI. This receptor was obtained from an adult with an advanced solid tumor such as melanoma, head and neck, liver or kidney cancer. This sequence joins TRBV2 and TRBJ2-2; possible D gene TRBD1, 5 bases. Material: CD4+ or CD8+ T cells sorted from blood, obtained in a trial of the OX40 agonist ivuxolimab. CDR3 amino acids: CASSDQGWNTGELFF. As DNA, the CDR3 is TGTGCCAGCAGTGATCAGGGCTGGAACACCGGGGAGCTGTTTTTT.